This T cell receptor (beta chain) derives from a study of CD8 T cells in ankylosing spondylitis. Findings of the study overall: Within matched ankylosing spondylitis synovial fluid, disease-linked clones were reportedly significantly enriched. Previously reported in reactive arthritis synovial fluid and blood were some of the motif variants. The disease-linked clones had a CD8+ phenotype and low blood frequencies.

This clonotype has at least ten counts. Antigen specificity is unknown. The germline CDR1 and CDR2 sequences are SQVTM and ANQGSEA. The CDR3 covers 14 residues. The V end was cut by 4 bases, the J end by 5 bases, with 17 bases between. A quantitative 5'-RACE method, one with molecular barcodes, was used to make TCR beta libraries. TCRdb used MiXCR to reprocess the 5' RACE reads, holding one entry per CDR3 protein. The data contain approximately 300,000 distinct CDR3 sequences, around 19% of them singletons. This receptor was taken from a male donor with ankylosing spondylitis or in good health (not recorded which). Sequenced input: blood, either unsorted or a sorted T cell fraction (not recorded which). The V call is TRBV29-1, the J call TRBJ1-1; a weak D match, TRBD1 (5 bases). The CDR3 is CSVARAGPVTEAFF. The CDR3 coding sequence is TGCAGCGTTGCCCGGGCAGGGCCGGTGACTGAAGCTTTCTTT.